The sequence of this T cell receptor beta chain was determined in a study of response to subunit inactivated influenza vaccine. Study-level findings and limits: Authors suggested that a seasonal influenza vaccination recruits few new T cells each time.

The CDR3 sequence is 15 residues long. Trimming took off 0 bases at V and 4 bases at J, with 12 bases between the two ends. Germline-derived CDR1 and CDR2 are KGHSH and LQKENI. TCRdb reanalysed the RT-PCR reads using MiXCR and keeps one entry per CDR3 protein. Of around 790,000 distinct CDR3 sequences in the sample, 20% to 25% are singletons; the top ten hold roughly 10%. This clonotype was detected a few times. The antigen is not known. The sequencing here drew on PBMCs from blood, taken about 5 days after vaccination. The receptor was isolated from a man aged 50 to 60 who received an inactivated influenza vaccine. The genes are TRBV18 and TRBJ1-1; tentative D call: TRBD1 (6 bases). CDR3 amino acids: CASSPPNQGFTEAFF. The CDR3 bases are TGTGCCAGCTCACCACCGAACCAGGGGTTCACTGAAGCTTTCTTT.